The rows below give T cell receptor beta chains drawn from one sample of a study. Using its own MiXCR run on the RT-PCR reads, TCRdb lists one record per CDR3 protein. The sample records about 680,000 distinct CDR3 sequences, 12% to 15% being singletons. The sequenced sample was memory CD4+ T cells from blood. These receptors were taken from a female donor in good health, serving as a healthy control. Each CDR3 is given without its conserved first and last residue.

CDR3aa: SARDGTGFGYT
j_gene: TRBJ1-2
v_gene: TRBV20-1

CDR3aa: ASSLAEYSYEQY
j_gene: TRBJ2-7
v_gene: TRBV7-6

CDR3aa: ASSLTGNPNSPLH
j_gene: TRBJ1-6
v_gene: TRBV5-1

CDR3aa: ASSPRGLAGGTDTQY
j_gene: TRBJ2-3
v_gene: TRBV5-6

CDR3aa: SAYPQQIQETQY
j_gene: TRBJ2-5
v_gene: TRBV20-1

CDR3aa: ASSYVSEQF
j_gene: TRBJ2-1
v_gene: TRBV6-5

CDR3aa: SAPKGTGYIGGYT
j_gene: TRBJ1-2
v_gene: TRBV20-1

CDR3aa: ASRHQNSNQPQH
j_gene: TRBJ1-5
v_gene: TRBV6-1

CDR3aa: ASSLAPGTSGNEQF
j_gene: TRBJ2-1
v_gene: TRBV7-6

CDR3aa: ASSSAAGFNEQY
j_gene: TRBJ2-7
v_gene: TRBV5-1

CDR3aa: ASSEEQGAKGYT
j_gene: TRBJ1-2
v_gene: TRBV2

CDR3aa: ASSQDTTGTSDRQF
j_gene: TRBJ2-1
v_gene: TRBV4-1

CDR3aa: ASSVGPGVTYEQY
j_gene: TRBJ2-7
v_gene: TRBV9

CDR3aa: ATASTGDQNIQY
j_gene: TRBJ2-4
v_gene: TRBV24-1

CDR3aa: ASTRDGYTEAF
j_gene: TRBJ1-1
v_gene: TRBV6-5

CDR3aa: ATSDPGPTTDTQY
j_gene: TRBJ2-3
v_gene: TRBV24-1

CDR3aa: ASSQAGSSSPGYT
j_gene: TRBJ1-2
v_gene: TRBV4-3

CDR3aa: ASSRGHNTEAF
j_gene: TRBJ1-1
v_gene: TRBV18

CDR3aa: ASSVVDRGGSPLH
j_gene: TRBJ1-6
v_gene: TRBV2

CDR3aa: ASSQGTSTSYNEQF
j_gene: TRBJ2-1
v_gene: TRBV3-1

CDR3aa: AISKQEDQPQH
j_gene: TRBJ1-5
v_gene: TRBV10-3

CDR3aa: ASSLAGGRGGGETQY
j_gene: TRBJ2-5
v_gene: TRBV7-2

CDR3aa: ASSSRTSGSNEQY
j_gene: TRBJ2-7
v_gene: TRBV12-3/TRBV12-4

CDR3aa: ASSYYGDGYT
j_gene: TRBJ1-2
v_gene: TRBV6-6

CDR3aa: ASSPGLAGGLAGTDTQY
j_gene: TRBJ2-3
v_gene: TRBV5-1

CDR3aa: ASSIQAGIGEQY
j_gene: TRBJ2-7
v_gene: TRBV3-1

CDR3aa: ASHREGETQY
j_gene: TRBJ2-5
v_gene: TRBV7-2

CDR3aa: ASSGSGYNEQF
j_gene: TRBJ2-1
v_gene: TRBV9

CDR3aa: ASSLGGQYGYT
j_gene: TRBJ1-2
v_gene: TRBV7-2

CDR3aa: ASRLHQGRENEQF
j_gene: TRBJ2-1
v_gene: TRBV7-9

CDR3aa: ASSPSRAPYEQY
j_gene: TRBJ2-7
v_gene: TRBV28

CDR3aa: ASSLGLAVETQY
j_gene: TRBJ2-5
v_gene: TRBV12-3/TRBV12-4

CDR3aa: ATSDRQGPNQPQH
j_gene: TRBJ1-5
v_gene: TRBV24-1